Below are 29 T cell receptor beta chains sequenced from a single sample in a study of blood T cells in healthy people across ages. Together with a sample-barcoded 5' primer, a J-beta primer mix was included in a second PCR lasting about 6 to 11 cycles. TCRdb ran MiXCR on the 5' RACE reads and lists one entry per CDR3 protein. The repertoire holds 710,000 or so distinct CDR3 sequences, about a fifth seen once, with around a fifth in the top ten. The sequenced sample consisted of blood. These receptors all come from a man aged 65 to 85 in good health.

This clonotype has just a few counts. The rearrangement links TRBV7-9 to TRBJ2-5, with D tentatively TRBD1 (6 bases). This CDR3 has 12 residues. Germline V lookup: CDR1 SEHNR, CDR2 FQNEAQ (reference sequence). V was clipped by 1 base and J by 9 bases, with 9 bases between them. As DNA, the CDR3 is TGTGCCAGCAGCTTAGACTGGGGGCCCCAGTACTTC. This translates into CASSLDWGPQYF.

Written as DNA, the CDR3 is TGTGCCAGCAGTCTATTCGGGACTAGCTACGAGCAGTACTTC. It is translated as CASSLFGTSYEQYF. The chain is built from TRBV28 and TRBJ2-5; 8 nucleotides line up with TRBD2. The last part of the DNA fits TRBJ2-7 better; the J call may be wrong. Germline-derived CDR1 and CDR2 are MDHEN and SYDVKM. The CDR3 extends over 14 amino acids.

This clonotype was seen a handful of times. The gene calls are TRBV28 and TRBJ2-5; TRBD2 might be the D (5 bases). CDR3 size: 14 residues. Germline lookup yields CDR1 MDHEN and CDR2 SYDVKM. Deletions cut 8 bases from V and 0 bases from J, with 13 bases between. Here the CDR3 DNA reads TGTGCCAGCCGGACTCCCGGGGACCAAGAGACCCAGTACTTC. Protein product: CASRTPGDQETQYF.

The chain couples TRBV5-4 to TRBJ2-6; 14 positions agree with TRBD2. Trimming took 0 bases from V and 4 from J; bases not matched to a gene: 6. The CDR3 loop spans 19 amino acids. Germline CDR1 and CDR2: SGHNT and YYREEE (reference sequence). The CDR3 DNA reads TGTGCCAGCAGCTTGGACGAGGGACTAGCGGGAGCCGGGGCCAACGTCCTGACTTTC. Translated: CASSLDEGLAGAGANVLTF. The full variable domain, with the rest looked up from reference TRBV5-4 and TRBJ2-6, is ETGVTQSPTHLIKTRGQQVTLRCSSQSGHNTVSWYQQALGQGPQFIFQYYREEENGRGNFPPRFSGLQFPNYSSELNVNALELDDSALYLCASSLDEGLAGAGANVLTFGAGSRLTVL.

The chain has TRBV6-5 and TRBJ2-7, with D tentatively TRBD2 (6 bases). The CDR3 loop spans 15 amino acids. Deletions cut 5 bases from V and 1 base from J, with 15 bases between. In germline, CDR1 is MNHEY, CDR2 SVGAGI. The CDR3 is CASSRGLSKSYEQYF. The CDR3 DNA sequence: TGTGCCAGCAGTAGGGGACTTAGCAAGTCCTACGAGCAGTACTTC.

A single count supports this clonotype. CDR3 DNA sequence: TGCAGTGCTATTGCGGGGGCCCCCTACAATGAGCAGTTCTTC. Its translation: CSAIAGAPYNEQFF. The V call is TRBV20-1, the J call TRBJ2-1, with D tentatively TRBD2 (7 bases). Germline lookup yields CDR1 DFQATT and CDR2 SNEGSKA (reference sequence). V shed 4 bases and J shed 2 bases, with 12 bases lying between them. The CDR3 has 14 amino acids.

The CDR3 sequence: CANSPSGSPRGGELFF. The CDR3 DNA follows: TGTGCCAACAGTCCTAGCGGGAGCCCAAGGGGCGGGGAGCTGTTTTTT. The genes are TRBV7-9 and TRBJ2-2, with 10 positions matching TRBD2. The CDR3 is 16 amino acids. V dropped 10 bases and J dropped 7; count of bases not matched to a gene: 15. The germline gives CDR1 SEHNR, CDR2 FQNEAQ (reference sequence).

The chain links TRBV28 to TRBJ1-4; 7 bases are shared with TRBD1. V lost 6 bases to trimming and J lost 8 bases; unmatched junction nucleotides: 9. Germline-derived CDR1 and CDR2 are MDHEN and SYDVKM. The CDR3 runs 14 residues. The CDR3 nucleotides are TGTGCCAGCAGAGGGGGCAGGGCAGGAGAAAAACTGTTTTTT. It specifies CASRGGRAGEKLFF. Full variable domain (missing parts from reference TRBV28 and TRBJ1-4): DVKVTQSSRYLVKRTGEKVFLECVQDMDHENMFWYRQDPGLGLRLIYFSYDVKMKEKGDIPEGYSVSREKKERFSLILESASTNQTSMYLCASRGGRAGEKLFFGSGTQLSVL.

The V and J genes are TRBV12-3 or TRBV12-4 and TRBJ1-6, with D possibly TRBD1 on 5 matching bases. This CDR3 contains 15 residues. Trimming removed 6 bases from V and 7 bases from J, with 16 bases in between. The CDR3 protein is CASSSYAGRNSPLHF. The CDR3 nucleotides are TGTGCCAGCAGCTCCTACGCGGGGCGGAATTCACCCCTCCACTTT.

This chain uses TRBV20-1 with TRBJ2-2, with TRBD2 matching over 12 bases. With V trimmed by 3 bases and J by 3 bases, 2 bases remained unmatched. This CDR3 is 15 amino acids long. CDR1 is DFQATT, CDR2 SNEGSKA, per germline (reference sequence). Written as DNA, the CDR3 is TGCAGTGCTAGGACTAGCGGGGGATACACCGGGGAGCTGTTTTTT. It encodes CSARTSGGYTGELFF.

This chain connects TRBV20-1 to TRBJ2-5; D possibly corresponds to TRBD2 (6 bases). V shed 4 bases and J shed 1 base, with 10 bases lying between them. The length of the CDR3 is 13 residues. Germline V gene lookup returns CDR1 DFQATT and CDR2 SNEGSKA (reference sequence). CDR3 in amino acids: CSANWRGQETQYF. The CDR3 bases are TGCAGTGCTAATTGGCGGGGCCAAGAGACCCAGTACTTC.

The chain combines TRBV28 with TRBJ1-6, with 10 bases identical to TRBD1. Germline loops: CDR1 MDHEN, CDR2 SYDVKM. J lost 4 bases, V lost 5 bases, and 5 bases had no gene match. The CDR3 has 16 amino acids. CDR3 nucleotides: TGTGCCAGCAGTAAGGACAGGGGGGGGTATAATTCACCCCTCCACTTT. Translated: CASSKDRGGYNSPLHF.

This clonotype was counted between two and nine times. V and J are TRBV27 and TRBJ1-1; D might be TRBD1 (5 bases). The length of the CDR3 is 14 residues. Deletions cut 3 bases from V and 3 bases from J, with 11 bases between. CDR1 and CDR2 from the germline V gene are MNHEY and SMNVEV (reference sequence). In nucleotides, the CDR3 is TGTGCCAGCAGTTTGAAGGGACCTTACACTGAAGCTTTCTTT. Encoded protein: CASSLKGPYTEAFF.

This clonotype was detected only a few times. V is TRBV5-1 and J is TRBJ2-5; D is perhaps TRBD1 or TRBD2 (5 bases each). This CDR3 has 13 amino acids. Germline CDR1 and CDR2: SGHRS and YFSETQ. V dropped 7 bases and J dropped 1 base, with 11 bases sitting between them. In DNA form, the CDR3 reads TGCGCCAGCCTCCGGGACCCCCAAGAGACCCAGTACTTC. It specifies CASLRDPQETQYF.

This clonotype appeared many times. This chain links TRBV10-3 with TRBJ2-7, with TRBD1 as a possible D gene (5 bases). V lost 11 bases and J lost 3, with 11 bases in between. Per the germline V gene, CDR1 is ENHRY and CDR2 is SYGVKD. The CDR3 consists of 11 residues. CDR3 in amino acids: CASRDSYEQYV. The CDR3 DNA reads as TGTGCCTCGCGAGACAGCTACGAGCAGTACGTC.

This chain links TRBV29-1 with TRBJ2-6; TRBD1 matches 7 bases. This CDR3 region has 14 residues. CDR1 is SQVTM and CDR2 is ANQGSEA in the germline V gene. V lost 4 bases and J lost 8; bases outside the gene matches: 8. Written as DNA, the CDR3 is TGCAGCGTTGCGGAGACAGGGATCACCAACGTCCTGACTTTC. Translation gives CSVAETGITNVLTF.

This clonotype turned up a few times. The genes are TRBV29-1 and TRBJ2-1, with D possibly called TRBD1 or TRBD2 (6 bases each). Deletions cut 1 base from V and 8 bases from J, with 9 bases between. This CDR3 is 12 amino acids long. Germline V gives CDR1 SQVTM, CDR2 ANQGSEA. The CDR3 region has the DNA TGCAGCGTTGAAGGAGGGGGGTATGAGCAGTTCTTC. Protein: CSVEGGGYEQFF.

The rearrangement links TRBV19 to TRBJ2-7, with a possible D match to TRBD2 (6 bases). This CDR3 spans 13 amino acids. Trimming took off 1 base at V and 3 bases at J, with 7 bases between the two ends. CDR1 is LNHDA, CDR2 SQIVND, per germline (reference sequence). DNA of the CDR3: TGTGCCAGTAGTATAGGGAGGGACTACGAGCAGTACTTC. It encodes CASSIGRDYEQYF.

V gene TRBV7-2 combines with J gene TRBJ1-1; TRBD1 matches at 9 bases. The V gene's germline CDR1 is SGHTA and CDR2 FQGNSA. J was trimmed by 1 base and V by 1 base; bases with no gene match: 13. The CDR3 runs 19 residues. DNA for the CDR3: TGTGCCAGCAGCTTAGGCTGGGGACAGGGAGCAAAGGGGAACACTGAAGCTTTCTTT. Protein: CASSLGWGQGAKGNTEAFF.

This chain joins TRBV19 and TRBJ2-1, with D perhaps being TRBD1 or TRBD2 (5 bases each). There are 14 residues in the CDR3. Trimming took 5 bases from V and 2 from J, leaving 10 bases between them. The germline V gene has CDR1 LNHDA and CDR2 SQIVND (reference sequence). The CDR3 coding sequence is TGTGCCAGTAGTTTCGGGGCAGCCTACAATGAGCAGTTCTTC. Its protein is CASSFGAAYNEQFF.

This clonotype was seen more than once but under ten times. This rearrangement joins TRBV7-9 to TRBJ1-3, with D maybe TRBD1 (6 bases). Germline V CDR1 and CDR2: SEHNR, FQNEAQ (reference sequence). CDR3 length: 13 amino acids. The V gene lost 5 bases and the J gene lost 7 bases, with 12 bases spanning the gap. The CDR3 DNA follows: TGTGCCAGCAGCCTGGACAGAGAGAACACCATATATTTT. Translated, it gives CASSLDRENTIYF.

This clonotype was picked up a small number of times. The rearrangement links TRBV5-1 to TRBJ2-7; TRBD1 matches 8 bases. Germline V CDR1 and CDR2: SGHRS, YFSETQ. Trimming cost V 1 base and J 3 bases; bases outside gene matches: 9. The length of the CDR3 is 16 residues. CDR3 sequence: CASSLFGTGMGYEQYV. CDR3 nucleotide sequence: TGCGCCAGCAGCTTGTTTGGGACAGGAATGGGCTACGAGCAGTACGTC.

This clonotype was recorded a few times. This chain links TRBV15 with TRBJ2-1, with D possibly matching TRBD2 (5 bases). This CDR3 has 12 amino acids. Deletions cut 6 bases from V and 10 bases from J, with 13 bases between. Germline V gene data show CDR1 as LNHNV and CDR2 as YYDKDF (reference sequence). CDR3 loop: CATSPKQREQFF. CDR3 sequence (DNA): TGTGCCACCAGTCCGAAACAGCGGGAGCAGTTCTTC. Together with reference TRBV15 and TRBJ2-1, the CDR3 gives the full variable domain: DAMVIQNPRYQVTQFGKPVTLSCSQTLNHNVMYWYQQKSSQAPKLLFHYYDKDFNNEADTPDNFQSRRPNTSFCFLDIRSPGLGDTAMYLCATSPKQREQFFGPGTRLTVL.

The chain joins TRBV19 to TRBJ2-1, with a tentative D call TRBD1 (5 bases). The CDR3 extends over 15 amino acids. Germline lookup yields CDR1 LNHDA and CDR2 SQIVND (reference sequence). V was pared by 4 bases and J by 0 bases, with 10 bases between. This CDR3 reads CASSRRQSSYNEQFF. Written as DNA, the CDR3 is TGTGCCAGTAGTAGAAGACAGAGCTCCTACAATGAGCAGTTCTTC. Drawing the rest from reference TRBV19 and TRBJ2-1, the complete variable domain is DGGITQSPKYLFRKEGQNVTLSCEQNLNHDAMYWYRQDPGQGLRLIYYSQIVNDFQKGDIAEGYSVSREKKESFPLTVTSAQKNPTAFYLCASSRRQSSYNEQFFGPGTRLTVL.

Concerning this clonotype: The CDR3 carries no conserved terminal phenylalanine or tryptophan, so it likely arises from a read error. The V call is TRBV7-9, the J call TRBJ2-5; 7 bases agree with TRBD1. Losses at the gene ends were 5 bases for V and 11 bases for J; bases not matched to a gene: 8. Germline V gene lookup returns CDR1 SEHNR and CDR2 FQNEAQ (reference sequence). This CDR3 comprises 12 residues. The CDR3 spells CASSLTGLEQYV. The CDR3 nucleotides are TGTGCCAGCAGCCTGACAGGGTTGGAGCAGTACGTC.

The chain has TRBV7-8 and TRBJ2-5; TRBD1 matches 7 bases. This CDR3 has 15 amino acids. With V trimmed by 3 bases and J by 5 bases, 9 bases remained unmatched. From germline, CDR1 is SGHVS and CDR2 FQNEAQ. The CDR3 nucleotides are TGTGCCAGCAGCTTGCTCGGACAGGTTCGGGAGACCCAGTACTTC. It specifies CASSLLGQVRETQYF.

This clonotype was seen more than once but under ten times. The chain joins TRBV3-1 to TRBJ2-5; no clear D gene. The end of the DNA aligns better with TRBJ2-7, so the J call may be wrong. The CDR3 consists of 15 residues. Germline CDR1 LGHDT, CDR2 YNNKEL (reference sequence). The DNA of the CDR3 is TGTGCCAGCAGCCAAGATAGGAAGCGATCCTACGAGCAGTACTTC. It yields the protein CASSQDRKRSYEQYF.

This clonotype was seen repeatedly, ten times or more. V and J are TRBV6-6 and TRBJ1-3; D is unresolved. CDR1 MNHNY and CDR2 SVGAGI come from the germline V gene (reference sequence). Trimming took off 4 bases at V and 0 bases at J, with 10 bases between the two ends. CDR3 length: 15 amino acids. The CDR3 reads CASSLSGISGNTIYF. The CDR3 region has the DNA TGTGCCAGCAGTTTATCCGGCATCTCTGGAAACACCATATATTTT.

V is TRBV28 and J is TRBJ1-5, with D possibly being TRBD1 (5 bases). This CDR3 contains 15 residues. Trimming took off 6 bases at V and 4 bases at J, with 16 bases between the two ends. Looked up from germline, CDR1 is MDHEN and CDR2 is SYDVKM. CDR3 nucleotide sequence: TGTGCCAGCAGGGGAGGGACCTATGGGAATCAGCCCCAGCATTTT. Translated: CASRGGTYGNQPQHF.